These 28 T cell receptor beta chains were sequenced from one sample in a study of T cell responses to AZD1222 COVID-19 vaccine. The assay was immunoSEQ multiplex PCR, and TCRdb's table has in-frame clones only and misses some. The data contain 99,000 or so clones, approximately 88% of them singletons. Sequences were derived from peripheral blood, sampled on day 0 of AZD1222 vaccination. The receptors stem from an adult in good health.

On this clone: Relative to the germline gene, one junction end is altered; a read error may explain this. V is TRBV6-5 and J is TRBJ1-6; D gene ambiguous. Germline V gene lookup returns CDR1 MNHEY and CDR2 SVGAGI. The CDR3 length is 15 residues. The CDR3 nucleotides read TGTGCCAGCAGTTACTCTTGGGCCGATAAATCACCCCTCCACTTT. It yields the protein CASSYSWADKSPLHF.

The rearrangement joins TRBV24-1 to TRBJ1-6; D remains unclear. V gave up 2 bases and J gave up 7 bases, with 8 bases separating them. The CDR3 runs to 14 residues. CDR1 KGHDR and CDR2 SFDVKD come from the germline V gene. CDR3 nucleotide sequence: TGTGCCACCAGTGATTCGGGCCCGAATTCACCCCTCCACTTT. Protein: CATSDSGPNSPLHF.

The chain combines TRBV6-2 or TRBV6-3 with TRBJ2-1, with D unclear. Trimming removed 0 bases from V and 0 bases from J, with 15 bases in between. The germline V gene has CDR1 MNHEY and CDR2 SVGEGT. The length of the CDR3 is 18 residues. Written as DNA, the CDR3 is TGTGCCAGCAGTTACTCGACACAAAGAATAAGCTCCTACAATGAGCAGTTCTTC. Translation gives CASSYSTQRISSYNEQFF.

The V gene is TRBV29-1, the J gene TRBJ1-5; D is possibly TRBD1 (6 bases). The CDR3 is made up of 14 amino acids. V gave up 4 bases and J gave up 4 bases, with 14 bases separating them. Germline-derived CDR1 and CDR2 are SQVTM and ANQGSEA. As DNA, the CDR3 is TGCAGCGTTGGTGAGGGGGGCGAGAATCAGCCCCAGCATTTT. Protein product: CSVGEGGENQPQHF.

The chain links TRBV6-2 or TRBV6-3 to TRBJ2-6; no firm D call. Between the trimmed V and J ends, which lost 0 bases and 0 bases, there was a span of 12 bases. There are 18 residues in the CDR3. Germline V gene lookup returns CDR1 MNHEY and CDR2 SVGEGT. The CDR3 loop is CASSYSPGFDSGANVLTF. In nucleotides, the CDR3 is TGTGCCAGCAGTTACTCGCCCGGGTTTGACTCTGGGGCCAACGTCCTGACTTTC.

V gene TRBV7-9 combines with J gene TRBJ1-5, with 9 bases identical to TRBD1. The V gene end was trimmed by 6 bases and the J gene end by 5 bases; junction bases not matched to a gene: 11. CDR1 is SEHNR and CDR2 is FQNEAQ in the germline V gene (reference sequence). The length of the CDR3 is 16 residues. In nucleotides, the CDR3 is TGTGCCAGCAGTTCAGCCGGGACAGGGACCCATCAGCCCCAGCATTTT. It codes for CASSSAGTGTHQPQHF.

This clone has a single count. The chain employs TRBV5-6 and TRBJ2-2; possible D gene TRBD1, 5 bases. V lost 1 base and J 0 bases, leaving 13 bases between the germline ends. The length of the CDR3 is 17 residues. Germline CDR1 and CDR2: SGHDT and YYEEEE. The CDR3, as DNA: TGTGCCAGCAGCTTGTTCGGGTCACAGGCGAACACCGGGGAGCTGTTTTTT. Protein sequence: CASSLFGSQANTGELFF.

This rearrangement joins TRBV5-5 to TRBJ1-1, with D perhaps TRBD1 (6 bases). The V gene lost 3 bases and the J gene lost 3 bases, with 18 bases spanning the gap. This CDR3 comprises 16 residues. Germline assignment: CDR1 SGHKS and CDR2 YYEKEE (reference sequence). CDR3 sequence: CASSSGTPPPYTEAFF. The CDR3 region has the DNA TGTGCCAGCAGCTCGGGGACACCTCCCCCCTACACTGAAGCTTTCTTT.

This chain joins TRBV3-1 (or the pseudogene TRBV3-2) and TRBJ2-7; the match to TRBD2 covers 10 bases. In germline, CDR1 is LGHDT, CDR2 YNNKEL (reference sequence). This CDR3 contains 15 residues. V dropped 5 bases and J dropped 3; count of bases not matched to a gene: 7. The CDR3 DNA is TGTGCCAGCAGCAGTAGCGGGAGGCCATACTACGAGCAGTACTTC. It encodes CASSSSGRPYYEQYF.

The chain links TRBV7-9 to TRBJ2-5; D not resolved. The CDR3 spans 15 residues. Germline CDR1 SEHNR, CDR2 FQNEAQ (reference sequence). V shed 5 bases and J shed 2 bases, with 15 bases lying between them. The DNA for the CDR3 is TGTGCCAGCAGCACATACAGCTTACAACAAGAGACCCAGTACTTC. Protein sequence: CASSTYSLQQETQYF.

This clone was found a few times. This chain uses TRBV7-9 with TRBJ2-5; 8 bases are a match to TRBD2. The V and J ends lost 3 bases and 1 base, in that order; junction bases with no gene match: 7. The V gene's germline CDR1 is SEHNR and CDR2 FQNEAQ (reference sequence). The CDR3 runs to 16 residues. The CDR3 bases are TGTGCCAGCAGCTTTAGGCGGGGGGCCCTCCAAGAGACCCAGTACTTC. It is translated as CASSFRRGALQETQYF.

The genes are TRBV5-1 and TRBJ2-5; 7 positions agree with TRBD1. The germline V gene has CDR1 SGHRS and CDR2 YFSETQ. Unmatched junction bases numbered 10, after V lost 6 bases and J lost 5 bases. There are 14 residues in the CDR3. CDR3 DNA sequence: TGCGCCAGCAATCGGGCAGGGGGTAGGGAGACCCAGTACTTC. Translation gives CASNRAGGRETQYF.

In DNA, the CDR3 is TGTGCCACCAGTGAGGCCCAGGGAATGGGGGAGGCTGAAAAACTGTTTTTT. This gives the protein CATSEAQGMGEAEKLFF. The chain has TRBV24-1 and TRBJ1-4; maybe TRBD1 (5 bases). Germline V CDR1 and CDR2: KGHDR, SFDVKD. V lost 4 bases and J lost 7, with 21 bases in between. The CDR3 loop spans 17 amino acids.

The rearrangement uses TRBV28 and TRBJ1-5; D is undetermined. Trimming removed 2 bases from V and 1 base from J, with 12 bases in between. Germline V CDR1 and CDR2: MDHEN, SYDVKM. CDR3 size: 16 residues. CDR3: CASSLVRQWSNQPQHF. As DNA, the CDR3 is TGTGCCAGCAGTTTAGTGAGACAATGGAGCAATCAGCCCCAGCATTTT.

J is TRBJ1-2 and V is TRBV6-5, with D perhaps TRBD1 (6 bases). The CDR3 extends over 15 amino acids. Trimming took 0 bases from V and 2 from J, leaving 10 bases between them. Germline V gene data show CDR1 as MNHEY and CDR2 as SVGAGI. DNA for the CDR3: TGTGCCAGCAGTTACTCGGGGGGCATCAACTATGGCTACACCTTC. As protein: CASSYSGGINYGYTF.

The chain is built from TRBV7-9 and TRBJ2-1; maybe TRBD2 (6 bases). There are 17 residues in the CDR3. Germline V gene data show CDR1 as SEHNR and CDR2 as FQNEAQ (reference sequence). V dropped 4 bases and J dropped 0 bases, with 16 bases sitting between them. This CDR3 is CASSYKGSGVSYNEQFF. CDR3 nucleotides: TGTGCCAGCAGCTATAAGGGTAGCGGCGTCTCCTACAATGAGCAGTTCTTC.

The V call is TRBV4-2, the J call TRBJ2-1; weak D call: TRBD2 (5 bases). This CDR3 has 16 amino acids. The germline V and J ends were trimmed by 0 bases and 4 bases, with 13 bases remaining between them. Germline V lookup: CDR1 LGHNA, CDR2 YNFKEQ. DNA of the CDR3: TGTGCCAGCAGCCAAGAAGGAAGCGGCACGTACAATGAGCAGTTCTTC. Protein sequence: CASSQEGSGTYNEQFF.

This clone was detected ten times or more. CDR3 amino acids: CASSPNPGTAAMYGYTF. The CDR3 bases are TGTGCCAGTAGCCCCAATCCCGGGACCGCAGCCATGTATGGCTACACCTTC. The chain has TRBV19 and TRBJ1-2, with a tentative D call TRBD1 (5 bases). CDR1 is LNHDA and CDR2 is SQIVND in the germline V gene (reference sequence). This CDR3 region has 17 residues. The germline V and J ends were trimmed by 6 bases and 5 bases, with 25 bases remaining between them.

V usage is TRBV15 and J usage is TRBJ1-6, with D unclear. Trimming cost V 1 base and J 6 bases, with 4 bases left between them. Germline CDR1 is LNHNV and CDR2 is YYDKDF (reference sequence). The CDR3 loop spans 13 amino acids. CDR3 amino acids: CATSRGVNSPLHF. The CDR3 nucleotides are TGTGCCACCAGCAGAGGGGTTAATTCACCCCTCCACTTT. The variable domain in full, completed from reference TRBV15 and TRBJ1-6, reads DAMVIQNPRYQVTQFGKPVTLSCSQTLNHNVMYWYQQKSSQAPKLLFHYYDKDFNNEADTPDNFQSRRPNTSFCFLDIRSPGLGDTAMYLCATSRGVNSPLHFGNGTRLTVT.

This chain links TRBV5-4 with TRBJ2-2; D perhaps matches TRBD1 (6 bases). CDR3 length: 15 residues. Germline CDR1 is SGHNT and CDR2 is YYREEE (reference sequence). Trimming left V 4 bases short and J 0 bases short, with 10 bases between. The CDR3, as DNA: TGTGCCAGCAGCCTAGGACAGACGAACACCGGGGAGCTGTTTTTT. Translation gives CASSLGQTNTGELFF.

This chain uses TRBV28 with TRBJ2-2; unclear D gene. V was clipped by 3 bases and J by 8 bases, with 13 bases between them. The CDR3 is 14 residues long. CDR1 and CDR2 (germline): MDHEN, SYDVKM. The CDR3 coding sequence is TGTGCCAGCAGTTTTTCGCGGCTGCCTGGGGAGCTGTTTTTT. Amino acid sequence: CASSFSRLPGELFF.

The rearrangement links TRBV6-5 to TRBJ2-1; 8 bases are shared with TRBD2. Germline assignment: CDR1 MNHEY and CDR2 SVGAGI. V trimming: 8 bases; J trimming: 8 bases; junction bases outside the gene matches: 14. The CDR3 is 15 amino acids. The DNA of the CDR3 is TGTGCCAGCGGGGAGGTAGCGGGGATCGGGGATGAGCAGTTCTTC. Translated, it gives CASGEVAGIGDEQFF.

This clone was detected a few times. The rearrangement uses TRBV28 and TRBJ1-2; D perhaps matches TRBD1 (6 bases). V was pared by 6 bases and J by 3 bases, with 23 bases between. CDR3 size: 17 residues. CDR1 and CDR2 from the germline V gene are MDHEN and SYDVKM. The CDR3 loop is CASSGTGALPSDYGYTF. CDR3 DNA sequence: TGTGCCAGCAGCGGGACGGGGGCACTCCCGTCGGACTATGGCTACACCTTC.

This chain uses TRBV7-8 with TRBJ2-7; D tentatively fits TRBD1 or TRBD2 (5 bases each). This CDR3 comprises 15 residues. The germline V and J ends were trimmed by 5 bases and 6 bases, with 20 bases remaining between them. The germline V gene encodes CDR1 SGHVS and CDR2 FQNEAQ. CDR3 loop: CASSLRTGTFAEQYF. The CDR3 nucleotides read TGTGCCAGCAGCCTTAGGACCGGGACCTTCGCCGAGCAGTACTTC.

This clone has only a few counts. The chain has TRBV18 and TRBJ2-7; 8 bases are a match to TRBD1. There are 15 residues in the CDR3. Germline V gene data show CDR1 as KGHSH and CDR2 as LQKENI. After removal of 4 bases from V and 0 bases from J, the junction contained 5 bases not matched to a gene. The CDR3 region is CASSRGTGNSYEQYF. In DNA, the CDR3 is TGTGCCAGCTCACGGGGGACAGGTAACTCCTACGAGCAGTACTTC.

V gene TRBV3-1 (or the pseudogene TRBV3-2) combines with J gene TRBJ2-2; D not resolved. The CDR3 is 15 amino acids. The germline CDR1 and CDR2 sequences are LGHDT and YNNKEL (reference sequence). V was shortened by 3 bases and J by 2 bases, with 10 bases between the two germline ends. This CDR3 reads CASSQARVNTGELFF. In DNA, the CDR3 is TGTGCCAGCAGCCAGGCACGGGTAAACACCGGGGAGCTGTTTTTT.

The count of this clone is one. The chain joins TRBV10-3 to TRBJ2-1; TRBD2 agrees at 7 bases. The germline V gene has CDR1 ENHRY and CDR2 SYGVKD. V shed 0 bases and J 5 bases; nucleotides not matched to a gene: 7. The CDR3 covers 16 residues. The CDR3 sequence is CAISESRLAGDNEQFF. The CDR3 nucleotides are TGTGCCATCAGTGAGTCGAGACTAGCAGGTGACAATGAGCAGTTCTTC.

This rearrangement joins TRBV10-3 to TRBJ2-7, with D unclear. Germline CDR1 reads ENHRY; CDR2 reads SYGVKD. The ends were cut back, 2 bases at V and 4 bases at J, with 3 bases in the middle. This CDR3 contains 11 residues. The CDR3, as DNA: TGTGCCATCAGTGAGGTGTACGAGCAGTACTTC. It codes for CAISEVYEQYF.